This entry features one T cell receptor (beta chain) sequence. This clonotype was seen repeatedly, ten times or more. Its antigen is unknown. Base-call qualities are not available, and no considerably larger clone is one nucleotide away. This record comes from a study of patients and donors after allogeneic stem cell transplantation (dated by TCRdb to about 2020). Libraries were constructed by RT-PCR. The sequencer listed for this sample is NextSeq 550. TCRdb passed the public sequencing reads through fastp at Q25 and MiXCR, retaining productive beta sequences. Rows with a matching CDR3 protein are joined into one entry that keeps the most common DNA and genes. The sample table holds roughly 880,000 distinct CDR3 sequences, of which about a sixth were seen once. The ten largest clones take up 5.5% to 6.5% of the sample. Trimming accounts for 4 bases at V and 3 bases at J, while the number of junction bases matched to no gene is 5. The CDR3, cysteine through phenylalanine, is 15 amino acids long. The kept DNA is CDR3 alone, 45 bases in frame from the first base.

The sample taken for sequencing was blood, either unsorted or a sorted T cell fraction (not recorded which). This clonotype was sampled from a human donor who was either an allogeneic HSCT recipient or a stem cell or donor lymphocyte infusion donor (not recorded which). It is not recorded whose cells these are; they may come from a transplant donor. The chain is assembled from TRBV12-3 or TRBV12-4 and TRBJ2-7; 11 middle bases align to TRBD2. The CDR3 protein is CASSSVTSGSYEQYF. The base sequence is TGTGCCAGCAGTTCTGTTACTAGCGGGAGCTACGAGCAGTACTTC.